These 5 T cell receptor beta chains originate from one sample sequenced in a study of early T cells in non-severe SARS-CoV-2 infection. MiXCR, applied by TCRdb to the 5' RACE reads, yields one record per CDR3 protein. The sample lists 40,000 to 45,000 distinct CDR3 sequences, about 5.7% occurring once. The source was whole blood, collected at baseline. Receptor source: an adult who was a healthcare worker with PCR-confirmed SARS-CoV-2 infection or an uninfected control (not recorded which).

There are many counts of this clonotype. The CDR3 DNA sequence: TGCAGCGTTGAGCTAGCGGGCAACGAGCAGTACTTC. Translated: CSVELAGNEQYF. The V and J genes are TRBV29-1 and TRBJ2-7; 8 bases fit TRBD2. The germline CDR1 and CDR2 sequences are SQVTM and ANQGSEA. The V segment lost 3 bases and the J segment 5 bases; nucleotides outside the gene matches: 3. CDR3 length equals 12 residues.

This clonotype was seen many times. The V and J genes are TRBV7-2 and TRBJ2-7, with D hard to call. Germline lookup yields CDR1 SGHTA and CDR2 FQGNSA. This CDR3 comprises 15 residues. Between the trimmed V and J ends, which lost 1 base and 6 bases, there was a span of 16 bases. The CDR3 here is CASSLVRGVYSEQYF. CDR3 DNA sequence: TGTGCCAGCAGCTTAGTACGCGGCGTTTATTCCGAGCAGTACTTC.

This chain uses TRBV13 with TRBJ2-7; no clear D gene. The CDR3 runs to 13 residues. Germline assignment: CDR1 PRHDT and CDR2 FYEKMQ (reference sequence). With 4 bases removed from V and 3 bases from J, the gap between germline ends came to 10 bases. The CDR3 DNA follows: TGTGCCAGCAGCTATTCCATGGACTACGAGCAGTACTTC. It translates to CASSYSMDYEQYF.

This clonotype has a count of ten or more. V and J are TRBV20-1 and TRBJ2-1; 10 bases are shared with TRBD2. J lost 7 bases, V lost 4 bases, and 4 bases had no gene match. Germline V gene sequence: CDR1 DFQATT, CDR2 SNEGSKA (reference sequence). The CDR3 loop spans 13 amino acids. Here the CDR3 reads CSATSGGLNEQFF. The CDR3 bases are TGCAGTGCTACTAGCGGGGGCCTGAATGAGCAGTTCTTC.

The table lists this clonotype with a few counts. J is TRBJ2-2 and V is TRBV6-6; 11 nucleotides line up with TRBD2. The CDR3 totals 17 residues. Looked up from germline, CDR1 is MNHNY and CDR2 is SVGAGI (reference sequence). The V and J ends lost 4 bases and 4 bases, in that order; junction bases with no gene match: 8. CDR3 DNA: TGTGCCAGCAGTTTCTCCTCCGGGACTAGCGGCACCGGGGAGCTGTTTTTT. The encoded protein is CASSFSSGTSGTGELFF.